This passage covers 22 T cell receptor beta chains from one sample sequenced in a study of technical replicates of blood from a few donors. TCRdb's table, derived via immunoSEQ multiplex PCR, lists solely in-frame clones and lacks some. Of approximately 76,000 clones in the sample, roughly 97% were seen once. The sample consisted of T cells isolated from PBMCs. These receptors originate from a human donor in good health.

About this clone: The identical CDR3 is also encoded by other nucleotide sequences in the sample. The genes are TRBV5-1 and TRBJ2-5; TRBD1 agrees at 10 bases. This CDR3 has 15 amino acids. From germline, CDR1 is SGHRS and CDR2 YFSETQ. V lost 0 bases to trimming and J lost 3 bases; unmatched junction nucleotides: 2. CDR3 nucleotides: TGCGCCAGCAGCTTGGCTGGGACAGGGGAAGAGACCCAGTACTTC. This translates into CASSLAGTGEETQYF.

The rearrangement uses TRBV29-1 and TRBJ2-1, with 14 positions matching TRBD2. The CDR3 sequence is 18 residues long. V lost 1 base and J lost 3; bases outside the gene matches: 8. Germline assignment: CDR1 SQVTM and CDR2 ANQGSEA. The CDR3 region is CSVEGGTSGRGVYNEQFF. CDR3 bases: TGCAGCGTTGAAGGGGGGACTAGCGGGAGAGGGGTCTACAATGAGCAGTTCTTC.

This clone appeared a single time. This chain joins TRBV15 and TRBJ1-1; D remains unclear. In germline, CDR1 is LNHNV, CDR2 YYDKDF (reference sequence). V gave up 0 bases and J gave up 1 base, with 9 bases separating them. The CDR3 sequence is 15 residues long. The CDR3 nucleotides are TGTGCCACCAGCAGAGATCAGGCCAAGAACACTGAAGCTTTCTTT. It is translated as CATSRDQAKNTEAFF.

The V call is TRBV2, the J call TRBJ2-2, with TRBD2 matching 12 bases. The CDR3 consists of 17 residues. V shed 4 bases and J 5 bases; nucleotides not matched to a gene: 8. Germline assignment: CDR1 SNHLY and CDR2 FYNNEI. DNA of the CDR3: TGTGCCAGCAGTGGACTAGCGGGAGTAAAACCAACCGGGGAGCTGTTTTTT. It yields the protein CASSGLAGVKPTGELFF.

V and J are TRBV5-4 and TRBJ2-2; D may be TRBD1 (6 bases). Looked up from germline, CDR1 is SGHNT and CDR2 is YYREEE (reference sequence). V was cut by 9 bases and J by 6 bases, with 15 bases left in between. This CDR3 is built from 13 residues. This CDR3 is CAMRTETAGELFF. In DNA, the CDR3 is TGTGCCATGAGGACAGAAACGGCCGGGGAGCTGTTTTTT.

Only one count was recorded for this clone. This chain links TRBV11-1 with TRBJ2-2; D is uncertain. The CDR3 is 15 amino acids. In germline, CDR1 is SGHAT, CDR2 FQDESV (reference sequence). The V end lost 6 bases, the J end lost 1 base, and 12 bases lay between the germline ends. The CDR3 region is CASRASDLNTGELFF. In DNA form, the CDR3 reads TGTGCCAGCAGGGCCAGTGACTTGAACACCGGGGAGCTGTTTTTT.

V and J are TRBV5-1 and TRBJ2-1; D may be TRBD1 (6 bases). Germline V gives CDR1 SGHRS, CDR2 YFSETQ. CDR3 length: 13 amino acids. Trimming took off 4 bases at V and 5 bases at J, with 10 bases between the two ends. In nucleotides, the CDR3 is TGCGCCAGCAGCGGAACAGGGAACAATGAGCAGTTCTTC. Amino acid sequence: CASSGTGNNEQFF. The full variable domain, completed using reference TRBV5-1 and TRBJ2-1, is KAGVTQTPRYLIKTRGQQVTLSCSPISGHRSVSWYQQTPGQGLQFLFEYFSETQRNKGNFPGRFSGRQFSNSRSEMNVSTLELGDSALYLCASSGTGNNEQFFGPGTRLTVL.

This chain uses TRBV28 with TRBJ1-2, with D perhaps matching TRBD1 (5 bases). The CDR3 loop spans 12 amino acids. Germline V gene lookup returns CDR1 MDHEN and CDR2 SYDVKM. Deletions cut 6 bases from V and 7 bases from J, with 12 bases between. The CDR3: CASSQGKSGYTF. CDR3 DNA sequence: TGTGCCAGCAGCCAGGGAAAGAGTGGCTACACCTTC.

V and J are TRBV7-9 and TRBJ1-2, with D perhaps TRBD1 (6 bases). This CDR3 spans 13 amino acids. The V end was cut by 1 base, the J end by 8 bases, with 11 bases between. Germline assignment: CDR1 SEHNR and CDR2 FQNEAQ (reference sequence). The CDR3: CASSLGQGPGYTF. Here the CDR3 DNA reads TGTGCCAGCAGCTTAGGGCAGGGGCCAGGCTACACCTTC.

V usage is TRBV6-5 and J usage is TRBJ2-3, with D unclear. The CDR3 spans 15 residues. Trimming took off 2 bases at V and 0 bases at J, with 9 bases between the two ends. The germline CDR1 and CDR2 sequences are MNHEY and SVGAGI. In DNA, the CDR3 is TGTGCCAGCAGTTACGGGCGCACTAGCACAGATACGCAGTATTTT. It specifies CASSYGRTSTDTQYF.

The gene calls are TRBV30 and TRBJ2-7; 9 bases fit TRBD2. The V gene end was trimmed by 3 bases and the J gene end by 2 bases; junction bases not matched to a gene: 2. The length of the CDR3 is 13 residues. Germline V gene lookup returns CDR1 GTSNPN and CDR2 SVGIG (reference sequence). CDR3 protein: CAWRRLAAYEQYF. CDR3 DNA: TGTGCCTGGAGAAGACTAGCGGCCTACGAGCAGTACTTC.

For the CDR3, the DNA is TGTGCCAGCAGCCGACAGGAGGCCTACGAGCAGTACTTC. Protein: CASSRQEAYEQYF. The rearrangement joins TRBV7-8 to TRBJ2-7, with a tentative D call TRBD1 (6 bases). Trimming removed 5 bases at V and 2 bases at J, with 10 bases between. The length of the CDR3 is 13 residues. The germline V gene encodes CDR1 SGHVS and CDR2 FQNEAQ.

The chain uses TRBV4-1 and TRBJ2-7; 11 nucleotides line up with TRBD1. Trimming took 3 bases from V and 3 from J; bases not matched to a gene: 7. Per germline, CDR1 MGHRA and CDR2 YSYEKL. The CDR3 has 16 amino acids. CDR3 sequence: CASSHITGTGGYEQYF. CDR3 in DNA: TGCGCCAGCAGCCATATAACCGGGACAGGGGGCTACGAGCAGTACTTC.

The chain uses TRBV7-9 and TRBJ1-4, with D unresolved. The CDR3 has 15 amino acids. CDR1 and CDR2 from the germline V gene are SEHNR and FQNEAQ (reference sequence). Trimming took off 1 base at V and 3 bases at J, with 9 bases between the two ends. CDR3 in DNA: TGTGCCAGCAGCTTAGGGGCCGCGTCTAATGAAAAACTGTTTTTT. The encoded protein is CASSLGAASNEKLFF. The variable domain in full, completed from reference TRBV7-9 and TRBJ1-4, reads DTGVSQNPRHKITKRGQNVTFRCDPISEHNRLYWYRQTLGQGPEFLTYFQNEAQLEKSRLLSDRFSAERPKGSFSTLEIQRTEQGDSAMYLCASSLGAASNEKLFFGSGTQLSVL.

The chain links TRBV30 to TRBJ2-3; D remains unclear. CDR1 is GTSNPN, CDR2 SVGIG, per germline (reference sequence). The CDR3 is made up of 13 amino acids. V was shortened by 4 bases and J by 0 bases, with 8 bases between the two germline ends. The CDR3 bases are TGTGCCTGGACCGAGGCTAGCACAGATACGCAGTATTTT. Amino acid sequence: CAWTEASTDTQYF.

J is TRBJ1-1 and V is TRBV10-3; D possibly corresponds to TRBD1 (6 bases). The V and J ends lost 6 bases and 1 base respectively, with 9 bases between them. The CDR3 covers 13 residues. The germline V gene has CDR1 ENHRY and CDR2 SYGVKD. CDR3: CAISMTGNTEAFF. In DNA form, the CDR3 reads TGTGCCATCAGCATGACAGGGAACACTGAAGCTTTCTTT.

This chain uses TRBV5-1 with TRBJ2-2, with 8 bases matching TRBD1. V shed 3 bases, J shed 5 bases, and the junction held 6 bases outside the gene matches. CDR1 and CDR2 (germline): SGHRS, YFSETQ. This CDR3 has 15 amino acids. CDR3 amino acids: CASSSGGAATGELFF. The CDR3, as DNA: TGCGCCAGCAGCTCAGGGGGCGCGGCGACCGGGGAGCTGTTTTTT. Using reference TRBV5-1 and TRBJ2-2 for the parts outside the CDR3, the full variable domain is KAGVTQTPRYLIKTRGQQVTLSCSPISGHRSVSWYQQTPGQGLQFLFEYFSETQRNKGNFPGRFSGRQFSNSRSEMNVSTLELGDSALYLCASSSGGAATGELFFGEGSRLTVL.

The sample holds one count of this clone. The gene calls are TRBV5-4 and TRBJ1-2; 8 nucleotides line up with TRBD1. The CDR3 extends over 16 amino acids. Germline trimming cut 0 bases from V and 4 bases from J; bases unmatched to any gene: 8. The germline gives CDR1 SGHNT, CDR2 YYREEE (reference sequence). CDR3 sequence: CASSLAGTGALYGYTF. The CDR3 DNA follows: TGTGCCAGCAGCTTGGCCGGGACAGGCGCACTCTATGGCTACACCTTC.

This chain links TRBV5-6 with TRBJ1-1, with 7 bases fitting TRBD1. Per the germline V gene, CDR1 is SGHDT and CDR2 is YYEEEE. The V and J ends lost 4 bases and 5 bases, in that order; junction bases with no gene match: 8. CDR3 length: 14 residues. The CDR3 is CASSTGVSRTEAFF. CDR3 sequence (DNA): TGTGCCAGCAGCACAGGGGTCTCTAGGACTGAAGCTTTCTTT.

The J gene is TRBJ2-3, the V gene TRBV4-1, with 9 bases matching TRBD2. Germline CDR1 MGHRA, CDR2 YSYEKL. The CDR3 covers 19 residues. With V trimmed by 2 bases and J by 2 bases, 14 bases remained unmatched. The CDR3 protein is CASSQIPLAGSGDTDTQYF. CDR3 coding DNA: TGCGCCAGCAGCCAAATTCCACTAGCGGGTTCGGGGGACACAGATACGCAGTATTTT.

The rearrangement links TRBV4-2 to TRBJ2-7; tentative D call: TRBD2 (6 bases). Germline loops: CDR1 LGHNA, CDR2 YNFKEQ. CDR3 length equals 17 residues. V dropped 0 bases and J dropped 3 bases, with 18 bases sitting between them. CDR3 in DNA: TGTGCCAGCAGCCAAGATATCGCGGGATCTTCATTCTACGAGCAGTACTTC. Amino acids: CASSQDIAGSSFYEQYF.

The CDR3 bases are TGCGCCAGCAGCCTGGGACATACGAACACTGAAGCTTTCTTT. Translated: CASSLGHTNTEAFF. The genes are TRBV4-1 and TRBJ1-1, with D maybe TRBD1 (6 bases). The V gene's germline CDR1 is MGHRA and CDR2 YSYEKL. The CDR3 is 14 residues long. The germline V and J ends were trimmed by 4 bases and 1 base, with 10 bases remaining between them.